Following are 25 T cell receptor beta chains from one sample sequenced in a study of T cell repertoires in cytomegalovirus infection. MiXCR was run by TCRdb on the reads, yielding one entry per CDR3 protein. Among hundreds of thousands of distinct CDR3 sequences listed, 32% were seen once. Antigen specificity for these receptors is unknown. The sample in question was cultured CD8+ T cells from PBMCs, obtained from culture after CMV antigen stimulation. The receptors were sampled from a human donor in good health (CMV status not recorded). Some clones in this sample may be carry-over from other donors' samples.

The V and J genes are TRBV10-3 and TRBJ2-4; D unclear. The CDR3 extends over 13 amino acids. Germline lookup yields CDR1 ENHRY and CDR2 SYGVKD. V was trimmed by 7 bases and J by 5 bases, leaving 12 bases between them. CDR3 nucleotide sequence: TGTGCCATCAAAGAGACCGTTGAAAACATTCAGTACTTC. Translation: CAIKETVENIQYF.

CDR3 bases: TGTGCCAGCAGCTTAAGGGGCAGGGAGGTTACCGGGGAGCTGTTTTTT. This codes for CASSLRGREVTGELFF. The chain uses TRBV11-2 and TRBJ2-2, with D possibly matching TRBD2 (6 bases). The CDR3 is made up of 16 amino acids. Germline CDR1 and CDR2: SGHAT and FQNNGV. With 2 bases removed from V and 5 bases from J, the gap between germline ends came to 15 bases.

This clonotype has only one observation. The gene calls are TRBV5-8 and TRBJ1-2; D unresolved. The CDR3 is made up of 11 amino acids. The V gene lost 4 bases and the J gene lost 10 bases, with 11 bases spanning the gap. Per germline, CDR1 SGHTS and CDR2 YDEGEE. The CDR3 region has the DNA TGTGCCAGCAGCCTGGCGGGCTTCTACACCTTC. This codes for CASSLAGFYTF.

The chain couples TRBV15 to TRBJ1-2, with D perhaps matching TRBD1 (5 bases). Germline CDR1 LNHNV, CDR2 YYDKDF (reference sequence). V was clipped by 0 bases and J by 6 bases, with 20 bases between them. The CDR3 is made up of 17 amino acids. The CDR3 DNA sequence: TGTGCCACCAGCAGAGATCGGCAGGGAACTGCCCGGCATGGCTACACCTTC. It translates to CATSRDRQGTARHGYTF.

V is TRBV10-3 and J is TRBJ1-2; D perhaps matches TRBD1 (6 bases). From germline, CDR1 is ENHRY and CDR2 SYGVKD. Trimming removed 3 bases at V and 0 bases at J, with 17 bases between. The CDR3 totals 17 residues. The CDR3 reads CAISDVEGTTTNYGYTF. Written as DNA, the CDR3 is TGTGCCATCAGTGATGTGGAGGGGACAACCACTAACTATGGCTACACCTTC.

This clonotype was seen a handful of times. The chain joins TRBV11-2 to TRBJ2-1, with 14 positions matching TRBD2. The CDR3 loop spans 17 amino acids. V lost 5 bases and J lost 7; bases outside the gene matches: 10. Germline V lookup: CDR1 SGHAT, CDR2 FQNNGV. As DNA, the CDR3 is TGTGCCAGCAGCCCATGGACTAGCGGGGGGATTGTAAATGAGCAGTTCTTC. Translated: CASSPWTSGGIVNEQFF.

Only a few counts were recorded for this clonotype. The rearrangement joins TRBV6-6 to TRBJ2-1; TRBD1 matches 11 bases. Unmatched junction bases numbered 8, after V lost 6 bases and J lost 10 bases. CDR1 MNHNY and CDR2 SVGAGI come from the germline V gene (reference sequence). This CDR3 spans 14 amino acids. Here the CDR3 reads CASSLGQGVNEQFF. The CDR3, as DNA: TGTGCCAGCAGCCTGGGACAGGGGGTGAACGAGCAGTTCTTC.

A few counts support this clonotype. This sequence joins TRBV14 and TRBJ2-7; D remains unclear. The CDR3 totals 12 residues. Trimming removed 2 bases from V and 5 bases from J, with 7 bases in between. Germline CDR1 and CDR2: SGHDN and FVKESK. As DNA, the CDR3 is TGTGCCAGCAGCCAATATCCAGACGAGCAGTACTTC. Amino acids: CASSQYPDEQYF.

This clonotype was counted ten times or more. The DNA of the CDR3 is TGTGCCAGCAGTCACGGCCGTCAGCCCCAGCATTTT. It yields the protein CASSHGRQPQHF. The gene calls are TRBV12-3 or TRBV12-4 and TRBJ1-5; D is uncertain. The V and J ends lost 5 bases and 6 bases respectively, with 8 bases between them. The CDR3 totals 12 residues.

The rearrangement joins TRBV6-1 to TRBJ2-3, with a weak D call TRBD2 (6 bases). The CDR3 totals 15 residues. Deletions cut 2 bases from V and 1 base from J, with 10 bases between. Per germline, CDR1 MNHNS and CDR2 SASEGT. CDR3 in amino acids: CASSERRGRTDTQYF. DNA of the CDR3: TGTGCCAGCAGTGAAAGGAGGGGCCGCACAGATACGCAGTATTTT.

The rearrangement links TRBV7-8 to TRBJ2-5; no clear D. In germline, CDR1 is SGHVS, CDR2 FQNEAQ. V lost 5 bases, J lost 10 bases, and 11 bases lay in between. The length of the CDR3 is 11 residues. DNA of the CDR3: TGTGCCAGCAGCGAGACTCTATACCAGTACTTC. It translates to CASSETLYQYF.

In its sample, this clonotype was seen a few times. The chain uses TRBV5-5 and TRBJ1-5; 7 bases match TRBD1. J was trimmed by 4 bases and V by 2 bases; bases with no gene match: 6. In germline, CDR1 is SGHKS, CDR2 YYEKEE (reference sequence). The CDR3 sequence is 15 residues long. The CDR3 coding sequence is TGTGCCAGCAGCTTTTCGGGACAGACAAATCAGCCCCAGCATTTT. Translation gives CASSFSGQTNQPQHF.

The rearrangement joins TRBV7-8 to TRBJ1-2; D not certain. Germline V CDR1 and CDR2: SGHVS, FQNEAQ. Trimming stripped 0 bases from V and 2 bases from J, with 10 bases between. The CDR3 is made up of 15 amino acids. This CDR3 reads CASSLAGKLNYGYTF. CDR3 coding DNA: TGTGCCAGCAGCTTAGCCGGGAAATTAAACTATGGCTACACCTTC.

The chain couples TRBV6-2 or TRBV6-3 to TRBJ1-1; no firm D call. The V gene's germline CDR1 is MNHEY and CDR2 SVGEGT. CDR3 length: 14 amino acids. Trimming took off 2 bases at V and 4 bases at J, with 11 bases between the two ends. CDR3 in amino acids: CASSYQTRGTEAFF. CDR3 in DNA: TGTGCCAGCAGTTACCAAACGCGGGGCACTGAAGCTTTCTTT.

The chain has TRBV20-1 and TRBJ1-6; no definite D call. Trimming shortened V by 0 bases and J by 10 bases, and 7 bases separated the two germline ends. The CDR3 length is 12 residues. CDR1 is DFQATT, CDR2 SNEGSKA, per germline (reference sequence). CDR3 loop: CSARDTWSPLHF. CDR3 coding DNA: TGCAGTGCTAGAGACACATGGTCACCCCTCCACTTT.

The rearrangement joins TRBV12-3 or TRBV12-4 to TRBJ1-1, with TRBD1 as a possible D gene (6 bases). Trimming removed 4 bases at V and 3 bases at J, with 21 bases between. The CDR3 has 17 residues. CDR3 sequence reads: CASSSSRGGRRDTEAFF. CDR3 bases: TGTGCCAGCAGTTCCTCGAGGGGGGGGCGCCGGGACACTGAAGCTTTCTTT.

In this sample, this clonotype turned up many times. In nucleotides, the CDR3 is TGTGCCAGCAGTTCTAGCAGGACCCTAGATACGCAGTATTTT. This translates into CASSSSRTLDTQYF. The genes are TRBV7-8 and TRBJ2-3; a possible D gene is TRBD2 (5 bases). The germline CDR1 and CDR2 sequences are SGHVS and FQNEAQ. The CDR3 contains 14 residues. The ends were cut back, 6 bases at V and 5 bases at J, with 15 bases in the middle.

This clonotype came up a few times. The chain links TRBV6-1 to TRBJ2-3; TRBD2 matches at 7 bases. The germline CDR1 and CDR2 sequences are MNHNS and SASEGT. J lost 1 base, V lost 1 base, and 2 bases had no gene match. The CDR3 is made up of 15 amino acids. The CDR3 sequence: CASSEGLAGTDTQYF. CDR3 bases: TGTGCCAGCAGTGAAGGGCTAGCGGGCACAGATACGCAGTATTTT.

This chain's CDR3 is CASRHPGQGRYNEQFF. The CDR3 nucleotides read TGTGCCAGCAGGCATCCGGGACAGGGGAGGTACAATGAGCAGTTCTTC. The chain employs TRBV28 and TRBJ2-1, with 10 bases matching TRBD1. CDR1 is MDHEN, CDR2 SYDVKM, per germline. The ends lost 6 bases at V and 4 bases at J; junction bases unmatched: 9. The CDR3 sequence is 16 residues long.

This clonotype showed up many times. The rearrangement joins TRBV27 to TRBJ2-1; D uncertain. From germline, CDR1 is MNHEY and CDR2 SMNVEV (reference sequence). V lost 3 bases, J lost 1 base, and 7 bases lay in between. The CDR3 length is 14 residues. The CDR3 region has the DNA TGTGCCAGCAGTTTTCTCGGTTCCTACAATGAGCAGTTCTTC. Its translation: CASSFLGSYNEQFF.

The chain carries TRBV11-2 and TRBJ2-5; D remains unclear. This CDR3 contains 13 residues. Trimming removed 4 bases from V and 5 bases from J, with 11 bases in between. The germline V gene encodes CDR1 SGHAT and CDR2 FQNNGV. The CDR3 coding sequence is TGTGCCAGCAGCTCCCTCCGGGTGGAGACCCAGTACTTC. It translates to CASSSLRVETQYF.

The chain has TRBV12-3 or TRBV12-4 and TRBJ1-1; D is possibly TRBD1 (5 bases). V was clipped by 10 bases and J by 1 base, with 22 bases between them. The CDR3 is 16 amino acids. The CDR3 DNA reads TGTGCCAACTGGTCGACAGTCTCAAATTCGAACACTGAAGCTTTCTTT. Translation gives CANWSTVSNSNTEAFF.

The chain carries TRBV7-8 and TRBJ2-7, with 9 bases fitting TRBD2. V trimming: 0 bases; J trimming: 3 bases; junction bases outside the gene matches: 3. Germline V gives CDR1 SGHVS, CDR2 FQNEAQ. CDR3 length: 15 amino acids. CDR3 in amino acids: CASSLALSGGYEQYF. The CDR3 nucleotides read TGTGCCAGCAGCTTAGCGCTTAGCGGGGGCTACGAGCAGTACTTC.

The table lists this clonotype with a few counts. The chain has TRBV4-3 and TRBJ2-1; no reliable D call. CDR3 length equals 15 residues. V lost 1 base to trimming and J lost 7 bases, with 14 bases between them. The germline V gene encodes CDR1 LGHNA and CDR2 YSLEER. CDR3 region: CASSQAKWLVNEQFF. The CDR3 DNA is TGCGCCAGCAGCCAAGCCAAGTGGCTTGTGAATGAGCAGTTCTTC.

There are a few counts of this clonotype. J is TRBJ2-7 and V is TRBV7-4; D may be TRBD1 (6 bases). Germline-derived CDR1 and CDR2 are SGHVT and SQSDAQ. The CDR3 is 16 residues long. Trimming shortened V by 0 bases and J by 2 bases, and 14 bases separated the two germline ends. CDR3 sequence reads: CASSLAPGTNAYEQYF. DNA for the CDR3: TGTGCCAGCAGCTTAGCGCCAGGGACAAATGCCTACGAGCAGTACTTC.